A single sample is the source of the 26 T cell receptor beta chains below, sequenced in a study of regulatory T cells in long-lasting Graves disease. The time point here: newly diagnosed GD, antithyroid drugs for less than 3 months. The TCR library was made from RNA that had been extracted from PBMCs in TRIzol. CDR3 regions were amplified by Arm-PCR using iRepertoire HTBI primers to build TCR beta libraries. TCRdb fed the multiplex PCR reads into MiXCR, producing one record per CDR3 protein. The sample holds over 200,000 distinct CDR3 sequences, 15% to 20% seen once. These data were also filed under a second study, of T cells in Graves' hyperthyroidism and ophthalmopathy.

Sequenced material: peripheral blood mononuclear cells (PBMCs), taken at new diagnosis, from a patient treated with antithyroid drugs. Receptor source: a woman in her 30s with Graves disease.

The J gene is TRBJ2-1, the V gene TRBV7-2; D gene uncertain. V shed 5 bases and J shed 0 bases, with 11 bases lying between them. CDR3 length: 15 amino acids. Germline V lookup: CDR1 SGHTA, CDR2 FQGNSA. The CDR3 sequence is CASSPRYNSYNEQFF. In DNA, the CDR3 is TGTGCCAGCAGCCCCCGCTACAACTCCTACAATGAGCAGTTCTTC. Full variable domain (rest looked up from reference TRBV7-2 and TRBJ2-1): GAGVSQSPSNKVTEKGKDVELRCDPISGHTALYWYRQSLGQGLEFLIYFQGNSAPDKSGLPSDRFSAERTGGSVSTLTIQRTQQEDSAVYLCASSPRYNSYNEQFFGPGTRLTVL.

In its sample, this clonotype was seen many times. This chain connects TRBV11-2 to TRBJ1-1; 9 positions match TRBD1. CDR3 size: 15 residues. CDR1 is SGHAT, CDR2 FQNNGV, per germline. Trimming at V came to 6 bases and at J to 1 base, leaving 6 bases not matched to a gene. Here the CDR3 reads CASSPDRGRNTEAFF. CDR3 in DNA: TGTGCCAGCAGTCCCGACAGGGGGAGGAACACTGAAGCTTTCTTT.

This clonotype was counted ten times or more. This chain links TRBV7-9 with TRBJ2-1, with 7 positions matching TRBD1. V lost 5 bases and J lost 3; bases outside the gene matches: 7. Germline V gives CDR1 SEHNR, CDR2 FQNEAQ (reference sequence). CDR3 length: 15 amino acids. Written as DNA, the CDR3 is TGTGCCAGCAGCCCGACCGGGACAGACTACAATGAGCAGTTCTTC. This translates into CASSPTGTDYNEQFF.

This clonotype showed up many times. This chain connects TRBV12-3 or TRBV12-4 to TRBJ1-5, with 8 positions matching TRBD1. J lost 1 base, V lost 8 bases, and 7 bases had no gene match. CDR3 length equals 15 residues. The CDR3 DNA is TGTGCCAGCTCTACAGGGGGGTTGAGCAATCAGCCCCAGCATTTT. Amino acids: CASSTGGLSNQPQHF.

This clonotype was picked up many times. V gene TRBV20-1 combines with J gene TRBJ2-2, with D unresolved. The CDR3 spans 17 residues. Germline CDR1 is DFQATT and CDR2 is SNEGSKA (reference sequence). V was pared by 2 bases and J by 5 bases, with 21 bases between. CDR3 in amino acids: CSARPSSSTRRTGELFF. The CDR3 DNA is TGCAGTGCTAGACCCTCTTCATCGACCCGAAGGACCGGGGAGCTGTTTTTT.

The chain joins TRBV3-1 to TRBJ2-3; 10 bases agree with TRBD1. The CDR3 has 14 residues. Germline V gives CDR1 LGHDT, CDR2 YNNKEL (reference sequence). V gave up 4 bases and J gave up 7 bases; unmatched junction bases: 5. This CDR3 reads CASSLWDRGYTQYF. In DNA form, the CDR3 reads TGTGCCAGCAGCCTTTGGGACAGGGGTTATACGCAGTATTTT.

This clonotype was detected many times. V gene TRBV13 combines with J gene TRBJ1-6; D is unclear. V lost 4 bases and J 6 bases, leaving 7 bases between the germline ends. CDR1 PRHDT and CDR2 FYEKMQ come from the germline V gene (reference sequence). The length of the CDR3 is 13 residues. CDR3 sequence reads: CASSSSVNSPLHF. In DNA form, the CDR3 reads TGTGCCAGCAGCTCCTCCGTTAATTCACCCCTCCACTTT.

This clonotype occurred many times. The chain joins TRBV3-1 to TRBJ1-6; 7 bases are shared with TRBD1. This CDR3 comprises 16 residues. V shed 0 bases, J shed 4 bases, and the junction held 3 bases outside the gene matches. Germline V lookup: CDR1 LGHDT, CDR2 YNNKEL (reference sequence). The CDR3 spells CASSQDPGQYNSPLHF. CDR3 in DNA: TGTGCCAGCAGCCAAGATCCGGGACAGTATAATTCACCCCTCCACTTT.

This clonotype was observed a few times. The genes are TRBV5-1 and TRBJ1-4, with D perhaps TRBD1 (5 bases). Germline V gene sequence: CDR1 SGHRS, CDR2 YFSETQ. V gave up 0 bases and J gave up 5 bases, with 14 bases separating them. This CDR3 is built from 16 residues. CDR3 residues: CASSLVWGGENEKLFF. Written as DNA, the CDR3 is TGCGCCAGCAGCTTGGTCTGGGGCGGAGAGAATGAAAAACTGTTTTTT.

This clonotype came up a few times. The chain combines TRBV9 with TRBJ1-2; D remains unclear. The CDR3 is made up of 13 amino acids. Per germline, CDR1 SGDLS and CDR2 YYNGEE. Between the trimmed V and J ends, which lost 3 bases and 7 bases, there was a span of 13 bases. The chain's CDR3 is CASSESGITGYTF. CDR3 nucleotide sequence: TGTGCCAGCAGCGAATCTGGAATTACTGGCTACACCTTC.

Many counts were recorded for this clonotype. This sequence joins TRBV18 and TRBJ2-7; 7 bases match TRBD1. The V segment lost 4 bases and the J segment 3 bases; nucleotides outside the gene matches: 3. Germline V gives CDR1 KGHSH, CDR2 LQKENI. This CDR3 comprises 13 residues. CDR3 amino acids: CASSLRGIYEQYF. The CDR3 DNA sequence: TGTGCCAGCTCACTCAGGGGGATCTACGAGCAGTACTTC.

In this sample, this clonotype turned up many times. The gene calls are TRBV11-2 and TRBJ2-7, with D maybe TRBD2 (5 bases). Germline values: CDR1 SGHAT, CDR2 FQNNGV. Trimming cost V 5 bases and J 7 bases, with 9 bases left between them. The CDR3 length is 11 residues. CDR3 nucleotides: TGTGCCAGCAGCACCGGACTGGAGCAGTACTTC. Translating it yields CASSTGLEQYF.

In this sample, this clonotype turned up many times. The chain joins TRBV6-1 to TRBJ1-5; 9 bases align to TRBD1. J was trimmed by 3 bases and V by 3 bases; bases with no gene match: 9. This CDR3 region has 17 residues. CDR1 is MNHNS, CDR2 SASEGT, per germline. The CDR3 DNA reads TGTGCCAGCAGTGATGACGGGACAGGGCGGAACAATCAGCCCCAGCATTTT. This sequence encodes CASSDDGTGRNNQPQHF.

This clonotype was observed many times. The rearrangement joins TRBV9 to TRBJ2-7; D possibly corresponds to TRBD2 (6 bases). This CDR3 comprises 14 residues. Germline lookup yields CDR1 SGDLS and CDR2 YYNGEE. The ends were cut back, 0 bases at V and 4 bases at J, with 11 bases in the middle. The CDR3 sequence: CASSVVPGEYEQYF. The CDR3 nucleotides read TGTGCCAGCAGCGTAGTACCGGGAGAGTACGAGCAGTACTTC.

This chain joins TRBV6-2 or TRBV6-3 and TRBJ2-1; a weak D match, TRBD2 (5 bases). Germline CDR1 and CDR2: MNHEY and SVGEGT. V shed 8 bases and J shed 1 base, with 9 bases lying between them. The CDR3 is 13 residues long. The CDR3 sequence: CASSTISYNEQFF. The DNA of the CDR3 is TGTGCCAGCTCGACTATTTCCTACAATGAGCAGTTCTTC.

Notes on this clonotype: At one end, the junction sequence differs from germline, possibly due to a read error. V gene TRBV5-1 combines with J gene TRBJ1-1; D not resolved. Germline-derived CDR1 and CDR2 are SGHRS and YFSETQ. The CDR3 runs to 13 residues. CDR3 bases: TGCGCCGGCAGCTTAGGCCCGGGGACTGAAGCTTTCTTT. Translated, it gives CAGSLGPGTEAFF.

There are many counts of this clonotype. This rearrangement joins TRBV5-1 to TRBJ1-6, with D perhaps matching TRBD1 (6 bases). Trimming removed 3 bases at V and 8 bases at J, with 15 bases between. This CDR3 has 15 amino acids. The germline gives CDR1 SGHRS, CDR2 YFSETQ. The CDR3 region has the DNA TGCGCCAGCAGCTACCGGGACACACCGGATTCACCCCTCCACTTT. It encodes CASSYRDTPDSPLHF.

This clonotype turned up a few times. The chain combines TRBV29-1 with TRBJ2-5, with unresolved D. The CDR3 is 12 residues long. With 4 bases removed from V and 8 bases from J, the gap between germline ends came to 14 bases. Germline V gene lookup returns CDR1 SQVTM and CDR2 ANQGSEA. The CDR3 reads CSVGRGDDTQYF. As DNA, the CDR3 is TGCAGCGTTGGTAGAGGTGATGATACCCAGTACTTC.

Many counts were recorded for this clonotype. V and J are TRBV27 and TRBJ1-5; 9 bases are shared with TRBD1. This CDR3 region has 15 residues. The trim removed 6 bases at V and 7 bases at J, leaving 10 bases unmatched. The V gene's germline CDR1 is MNHEY and CDR2 SMNVEV (reference sequence). CDR3: CASSLMGQGNQPQHF. For the CDR3, the DNA is TGTGCCAGCAGCCTGATGGGACAGGGTAACCAGCCCCAGCATTTT.

This clonotype was observed many times. The genes are TRBV20-1 and TRBJ1-5; D is undetermined. This CDR3 contains 15 residues. The V and J ends lost 1 base and 4 bases respectively, with 14 bases between them. The V gene's germline CDR1 is DFQATT and CDR2 SNEGSKA (reference sequence). The CDR3 reads CSARVGRLPNQPQHF. For the CDR3, the DNA is TGCAGTGCTAGAGTCGGGCGGCTCCCTAATCAGCCCCAGCATTTT.

This clonotype was seen at least ten times. The V call is TRBV5-5, the J call TRBJ2-3; D is ambiguous. Trimming left V 5 bases short and J 0 bases short, with 16 bases between. This CDR3 contains 16 residues. CDR1 and CDR2 (germline): SGHKS, YYEKEE (reference sequence). The CDR3: CASSSISHDSTDTQYF. In nucleotides, the CDR3 is TGTGCCAGCAGTTCCATCTCGCACGATAGCACAGATACGCAGTATTTT.

In this sample, this clonotype turned up many times. V and J are TRBV7-8 and TRBJ1-5; D not resolved. Trimming stripped 6 bases from V and 0 bases from J, with 9 bases between. Germline values: CDR1 SGHVS, CDR2 FQNEAQ. The CDR3 contains 14 residues. Written as DNA, the CDR3 is TGTGCCAGCAGTCGGATGCTTAGCAATCAGCCCCAGCATTTT. Protein sequence: CASSRMLSNQPQHF.

This clonotype has a count of ten or more. The chain is built from TRBV12-3 or TRBV12-4 and TRBJ1-1; D is perhaps TRBD1 (5 bases). The CDR3 sequence is 16 residues long. V lost 5 bases to trimming and J lost 2 bases, with 18 bases between them. The CDR3 DNA sequence: TGTGCCAGCAGTCGCCTGGCAGGGCGGGGTAACACTGAAGCTTTCTTT. Protein product: CASSRLAGRGNTEAFF.

This clonotype has a count of ten or more. This CDR3 is CASSFKTSNYGYTF. CDR3 sequence (DNA): TGTGCCAGCAGCTTCAAGACATCTAACTATGGCTACACCTTC. The chain couples TRBV7-8 to TRBJ1-2, with D uncertain. Germline CDR1 reads SGHVS; CDR2 reads FQNEAQ. V was cut by 3 bases and J by 0 bases, with 8 bases left in between. The CDR3 spans 14 residues.

In the case of this clonotype: This probably arose from a read error, given a far larger clone one base away. The rearrangement joins TRBV6-2 or TRBV6-3 to TRBJ2-1; D call uncertain. V dropped 0 bases and J dropped 10 bases, with 13 bases sitting between them. There are 14 residues in the CDR3. The V gene's germline CDR1 is MNHEY and CDR2 SVGEGT. CDR3 bases: TGTGCCAGCAGTTACTCGAATTCGGTCTACGAGCAGTTCTTC. Protein product: CASSYSNSVYEQFF.

This clonotype has a count of ten or more. This CDR3 is CASSLGGQGSSYEQYF. The CDR3 DNA reads as TGCGCCAGCAGCTTGGGCGGACAGGGGAGCTCCTACGAGCAGTACTTC. The V gene is TRBV5-1, the J gene TRBJ2-7, with 9 positions matching TRBD1. The CDR3 spans 16 residues. The ends lost 0 bases at V and 0 bases at J; junction bases unmatched: 4. From germline, CDR1 is SGHRS and CDR2 YFSETQ.